The 19 T cell receptor beta chains given below trace back to one sample, sequenced in a study of cytomegalovirus exposure and HLA in healthy donors. The PCR had 60 Vbeta and 13 Jbeta primers. Generated by immunoSEQ multiplex PCR, the TCRdb table keeps only in-frame clones and is missing some. The sample holds 140,000 or so clones; around four fifths are singletons and the top ten take 9% to 10%. The specimen was PBMCs. The receptors here all came from a woman in her sixties or seventies in good health and CMV-seropositive.

In its sample, this clone was seen once. The chain couples TRBV7-8 to TRBJ2-3; TRBD2 matches 9 bases. CDR1 SGHVS and CDR2 FQNEAQ come from the germline V gene. Trimming at V came to 7 bases and at J to 5 bases, leaving 7 bases not matched to a gene. CDR3 size: 14 residues. In DNA, the CDR3 is TGTGCCAGCACGAGACTAGCGGTCGTAGATACGCAGTATTTT. Translating it yields CASTRLAVVDTQYF.

The chain recombines TRBV15 with TRBJ2-2; tentatively, D is TRBD1 (5 bases). The CDR3 is 13 residues long. Germline CDR1 and CDR2: LNHNV and YYDKDF (reference sequence). V dropped 4 bases and J dropped 3 bases, with 6 bases sitting between them. CDR3 residues: CATSTTDTGELFF. The CDR3 DNA reads TGTGCCACCAGCACGACAGACACCGGGGAGCTGTTTTTT.

In regard to this clone: This specimen includes other DNA sequences encoding the same CDR3. CDR3 protein: CASSSGFYEQYF. Here the CDR3 DNA reads TGTGCCAGCAGTTCGGGGTTCTACGAGCAGTACTTC. The V and J genes are TRBV28 and TRBJ2-7; possible D gene TRBD2, 5 bases. The CDR3 is 12 residues long. Germline V lookup: CDR1 MDHEN, CDR2 SYDVKM. V lost 4 bases, J lost 3 bases, and 7 bases lay in between.

The V gene is TRBV5-1, the J gene TRBJ1-2; TRBD1 is a possible D gene (5 bases). The ends were cut back, 4 bases at V and 6 bases at J, with 13 bases in the middle. Germline V gene lookup returns CDR1 SGHRS and CDR2 YFSETQ. This CDR3 has 13 residues. For the CDR3, the DNA is TGCGCCAGCAGCCCAGGACACGCTGATGGCTACACCTTC. Amino acid sequence: CASSPGHADGYTF.

The sample holds a few counts of this clone. The CDR3 region has the DNA TGTGCCAGCGCCGGGGGTGGAGATACGCAGTATTTT. Translated: CASAGGGDTQYF. This rearrangement joins TRBV7-2 to TRBJ2-3; maybe TRBD2 (6 bases). The CDR3 totals 12 residues. V dropped 8 bases and J dropped 5 bases, with 11 bases sitting between them. The germline V gene has CDR1 SGHTA and CDR2 FQGNSA.

This clone appeared a few times. The chain employs TRBV27 and TRBJ2-1, with TRBD2 identical over 9 bases. Germline V lookup: CDR1 MNHEY, CDR2 SMNVEV (reference sequence). The CDR3 has 22 amino acids. The V segment lost 2 bases and the J segment 1 base; nucleotides outside the gene matches: 21. The CDR3 region is CASSLIGPPRGGRASSYNEQFF. CDR3 bases: TGTGCCAGCAGTTTAATAGGACCGCCGAGAGGCGGGAGGGCAAGTTCCTACAATGAGCAGTTCTTC.

This clone was counted once. The chain recombines TRBV28 with TRBJ2-5, with TRBD1 as a possible D gene (6 bases). V was shortened by 8 bases and J by 0 bases, with 13 bases between the two germline ends. The CDR3 loop spans 14 amino acids. Germline V lookup: CDR1 MDHEN, CDR2 SYDVKM. The CDR3 region has the DNA TGTGCCAGCTCCCAGGGGCAGTACCAAGAGACCCAGTACTTC. Encoded protein: CASSQGQYQETQYF.

The V call is TRBV28, the J call TRBJ2-2, with a tentative D call TRBD1 (6 bases). Trimming stripped 5 bases from V and 6 bases from J, with 19 bases between. The CDR3 is 16 residues long. The V gene's germline CDR1 is MDHEN and CDR2 SYDVKM. This CDR3 is CASSPPDRKRAGELFF. Written as DNA, the CDR3 is TGTGCCAGCAGTCCACCGGACAGAAAAAGGGCCGGGGAGCTGTTTTTT. Using reference TRBV28 and TRBJ2-2 for the parts outside the CDR3, the full variable domain is DVKVTQSSRYLVKRTGEKVFLECVQDMDHENMFWYRQDPGLGLRLIYFSYDVKMKEKGDIPEGYSVSREKKERFSLILESASTNQTSMYLCASSPPDRKRAGELFFGEGSRLTVL.

The chain is built from TRBV7-2 and TRBJ2-5, with 10 bases fitting TRBD1. The V gene's germline CDR1 is SGHTA and CDR2 FQGNSA. This CDR3 is built from 15 residues. The J segment lost 0 bases and the V segment lost 3 bases, leaving 1 base of the junction unmatched. In DNA, the CDR3 is TGTGCCAGCAGCTTGGGGACAGGGGACCAAGAGACCCAGTACTTC. As protein: CASSLGTGDQETQYF.

In DNA form, the CDR3 reads TGCGCCAGCAGCCCTGGAGGGACCGGGGAGCTGTTTTTT. As protein: CASSPGGTGELFF. V usage is TRBV4-1 and J usage is TRBJ2-2, with D perhaps TRBD2 (6 bases). Trimming removed 4 bases from V and 5 bases from J, with 8 bases in between. Germline lookup yields CDR1 MGHRA and CDR2 YSYEKL. The CDR3 is made up of 13 amino acids.

The chain has TRBV10-3 and TRBJ2-7; D may be TRBD2 (5 bases). The germline V and J ends were trimmed by 3 bases and 7 bases, with 13 bases remaining between them. Germline loops: CDR1 ENHRY, CDR2 SYGVKD. The CDR3 loop spans 13 amino acids. Here the CDR3 reads CAISDRTGWEQYF. The CDR3 nucleotides are TGTGCCATCAGTGATAGGACGGGGTGGGAGCAGTACTTC.

This clone was detected only a few times. As DNA, the CDR3 is TGTGCCAGCAGCGCCTATACAGGGCAAGGGACAGATACGCAGTATTTT. Translated: CASSAYTGQGTDTQYF. This rearrangement joins TRBV9 to TRBJ2-3; D is perhaps TRBD1 (6 bases). The V end was cut by 3 bases, the J end by 3 bases, with 17 bases between. Germline V gene data show CDR1 as SGDLS and CDR2 as YYNGEE. The CDR3 has 16 residues.

This clone has a handful of counts. The chain uses TRBV6-5 and TRBJ2-3, with D maybe TRBD2 (5 bases). The V and J ends lost 4 bases and 2 bases respectively, with 16 bases between them. Per the germline V gene, CDR1 is MNHEY and CDR2 is SVGAGI. CDR3 size: 16 residues. DNA of the CDR3: TGTGCCAGCAGTTCTAACCAGGTGAGGGCCACAGATACGCAGTATTTT. It is translated as CASSSNQVRATDTQYF.

The rearrangement links TRBV6-4 to TRBJ2-1, with D perhaps matching TRBD2 (5 bases). Per the germline V gene, CDR1 is MRHNA and CDR2 is SNTAGT. Between the trimmed V and J ends, which lost 1 base and 6 bases, there was a span of 7 bases. The CDR3 contains 13 residues. CDR3 DNA: TGTGCCAGCAGTGACTTAGCGCCCAATGAGCAGTTCTTC. This sequence encodes CASSDLAPNEQFF.

The gene calls are TRBV2 and TRBJ2-5; the D gene is possibly TRBD2 (5 bases). Germline CDR1 SNHLY, CDR2 FYNNEI. CDR3 size: 13 residues. V lost 8 bases to trimming and J lost 5 bases, with 15 bases between them. CDR3 sequence reads: CASGFGSRETQYF. CDR3 nucleotides: TGTGCCAGCGGATTTGGGAGCAGGGAGACCCAGTACTTC.

V gene TRBV7-9 combines with J gene TRBJ1-4; no firm D call. The CDR3 consists of 17 residues. Looked up from germline, CDR1 is SEHNR and CDR2 is FQNEAQ (reference sequence). Deletions cut 5 bases from V and 4 bases from J, with 20 bases between. Here the CDR3 DNA reads TGTGCCAGCAGCCCCCGGGTGGGTACGACGGGTAATGAAAAACTGTTTTTT. It translates to CASSPRVGTTGNEKLFF. Together with reference TRBV7-9 and TRBJ1-4, the CDR3 gives the full variable domain: DTGVSQNPRHKITKRGQNVTFRCDPISEHNRLYWYRQTLGQGPEFLTYFQNEAQLEKSRLLSDRFSAERPKGSFSTLEIQRTEQGDSAMYLCASSPRVGTTGNEKLFFGSGTQLSVL.

J is TRBJ2-5 and V is TRBV6-6; 7 bases are a match to TRBD2. Looked up from germline, CDR1 is MNHNY and CDR2 is SVGAGI (reference sequence). Trimming at V came to 4 bases and at J to 5 bases, leaving 4 bases not matched to a gene. The CDR3 totals 13 residues. DNA for the CDR3: TGTGCCAGCAGTTCACTGGGGGGGGAGACCCAGTACTTC. This translates into CASSSLGGETQYF.

The chain employs TRBV5-6 and TRBJ2-3, with D unclear. The CDR3 runs 15 residues. V was cut by 0 bases and J by 2 bases, with 10 bases left in between. Germline CDR1 SGHDT, CDR2 YYEEEE. This CDR3 reads CASSLAGPLTDTQYF. CDR3 sequence (DNA): TGTGCCAGCAGCTTGGCAGGTCCCCTCACAGATACGCAGTATTTT.

The V call is TRBV6-1, the J call TRBJ2-1, with D possibly being TRBD2 (5 bases). From germline, CDR1 is MNHNS and CDR2 SASEGT. This CDR3 comprises 14 residues. V lost 3 bases, J lost 8 bases, and 14 bases lay in between. DNA for the CDR3: TGTGCCAGCAGTGATGCGGGTACGGTGGATGAGCAGTTCTTC. Amino acid sequence: CASSDAGTVDEQFF.